This entry concerns a single TCR beta chain. The antigen remains undetermined. The CDR3 length is 16 residues. Per germline, CDR1 KGHSH and CDR2 LQKENI. Germline trimming cut 4 bases from V and 1 base from J; bases unmatched to any gene: 3. This record belongs to a study of shared clonotypes between healthy human individuals. Study results and limitations: Tissue TCR repertoires likely differ from these blood-only repertoires. Clonotype sharing across a few donors was observed for 4% to 6.5% of naive CD4 clonotypes.

Using immunoSEQ multiplex PCR, the repertoire was profiled, and TCRdb retains in-frame clones only, with some absent. Of around 1.1 million clones listed, 60% to 85% are singletons. This TCR was sampled from a man younger than 30 in good health. Some clones in this sample may be carry-over from other donors' samples. Material: memory CD4+ T cells from PBMCs. Subset indicated: CD45RA-negative fraction. The rearrangement uses TRBV18 and TRBJ2-2, with 10 bases lining up with TRBD2. The CDR3 here is CASSRASGRNTGELFF. The DNA of the CDR3 is TGTGCCAGCTCACGGGCTAGCGGGAGGAACACCGGGGAGCTGTTTTTT.